This T cell receptor beta chain derives from a study of vaccination effects on CD4 cells after COVID-19. On this clone itself: The antigen is unknown.

TCRdb keeps only in-frame clones here, not all; method: immunoSEQ multiplex PCR. The profile shows approximately 87,000 clones, roughly 72% of them singletons. ViraFEST assay sequencing came after antigen-specific CD4+ T cells were expanded with viral peptide pools. The authors isolated CD4+ T cells after roughly 10 days of culture. Germline V lookup: CDR1 SGHRS, CDR2 YFSETQ. There are 15 residues in the CDR3. With 4 bases removed from V and 2 bases from J, the gap between germline ends came to 14 bases. This specimen consisted of CD4+ T cells from PBMCs cultured with HCoV-229E spike peptides, obtained before COVID-19 vaccination. This TCR came from a human donor who received a COVID-19 vaccine. This rearrangement joins TRBV5-1 to TRBJ2-3, with unresolved D. CDR3 sequence: CASSPFTVSTDTQYF. The CDR3 DNA follows: TGCGCCAGCAGCCCTTTTACCGTATCCACAGATACGCAGTATTTT.